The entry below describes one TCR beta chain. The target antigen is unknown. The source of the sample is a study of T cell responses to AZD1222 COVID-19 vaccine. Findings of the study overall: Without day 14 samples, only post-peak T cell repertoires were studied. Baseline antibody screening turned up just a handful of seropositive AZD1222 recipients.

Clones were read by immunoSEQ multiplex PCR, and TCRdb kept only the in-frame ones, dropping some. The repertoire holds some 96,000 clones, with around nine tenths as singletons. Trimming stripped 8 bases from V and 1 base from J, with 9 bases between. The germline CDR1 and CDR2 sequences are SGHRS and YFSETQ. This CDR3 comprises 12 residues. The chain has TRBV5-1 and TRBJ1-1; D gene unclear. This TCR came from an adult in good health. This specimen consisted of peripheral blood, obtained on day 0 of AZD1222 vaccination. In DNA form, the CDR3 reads TGCGCCAGTCGGACGGAGAACACTGAAGCTTTCTTT. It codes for CASRTENTEAFF.